This T cell receptor beta chain stems from a study of T-cell reconstitution after alpha-beta-depleted transplantation in children. This clonotype was recorded at least ten times. Its cognate antigen is unknown. V was pared by 3 bases and J by 0 bases, with 4 bases of the junction left unmatched. The V gene's germline CDR1 is MGHRA and CDR2 YSYEKL. The CDR3 has 16 residues. Unique molecular identifiers were built into the TCRbeta library. MiXCR, applied by TCRdb to the PCR reads, yields one record per CDR3 protein. The sample has approximately 500,000 distinct CDR3 sequences, over 9.5% seen once. General study results and limits: T-cell counts and diversity were attributed mostly to newly produced T cells one year after transplant. The study traced high day-60 TCRbeta diversity in some patients to surviving recipient T cells and thymic progenitors. Alpha-beta T cells present about two months after transplant were reported to originate from several hundred expanded graft clones.

This sequence was found in a child aged 2 to 10 with inherited bone marrow failure, due to receive a stem cell transplant. V gene TRBV4-1 combines with J gene TRBJ2-1; 8 bases fit TRBD2. The specimen was PBMCs, collected before TCRalphabeta/CD19-depleted stem cell transplant. The CDR3 spells CASSQTSDISYNEQFF. In DNA form, the CDR3 reads TGCGCCAGCAGCCAGACTAGCGATATCTCCTACAATGAGCAGTTCTTC.